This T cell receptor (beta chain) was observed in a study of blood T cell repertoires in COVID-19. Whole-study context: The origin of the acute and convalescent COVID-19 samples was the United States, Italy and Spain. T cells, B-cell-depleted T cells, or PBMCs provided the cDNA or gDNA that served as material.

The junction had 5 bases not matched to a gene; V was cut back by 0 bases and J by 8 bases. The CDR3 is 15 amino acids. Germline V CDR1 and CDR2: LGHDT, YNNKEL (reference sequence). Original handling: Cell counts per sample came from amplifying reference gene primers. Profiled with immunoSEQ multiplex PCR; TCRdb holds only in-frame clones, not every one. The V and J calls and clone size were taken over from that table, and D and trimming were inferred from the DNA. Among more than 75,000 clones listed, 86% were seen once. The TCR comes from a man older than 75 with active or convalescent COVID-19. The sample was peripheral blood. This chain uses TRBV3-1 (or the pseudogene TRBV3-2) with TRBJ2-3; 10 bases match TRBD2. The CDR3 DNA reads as TGTGCCAGCAGCCAAGAGGATCTAGCGGGAGCTACGCAGTATTTT. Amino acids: CASSQEDLAGATQYF.